This TCR beta chain emerged from a study of shared clonotypes between healthy human individuals. Study at large: Three plates each covered CD4 naive and memory; CD8 naive two, CD8 memory one.

As concerns this clone: What it recognizes is unknown.

Study results and caveats: Lower generation probabilities were found for non-shared clonotypes than for those shared by all four donors.

Sequencing was performed with immunoSEQ multiplex PCR; in TCRdb, only in-frame clones are kept and a portion is missing. There are roughly 2,300,000 clones in the sample; around 93% occur only once, and 0.3% to 0.45% lies in the top ten. With 4 bases removed from V and 1 base from J, the gap between germline ends came to 6 bases. Germline V gene sequence: CDR1 SQVTM, CDR2 ANQGSEA. The CDR3 has 12 residues. The sample taken for sequencing was naive CD4+ T cells from PBMCs. As to subset: CD45RA+ positively selected. This receptor was obtained from a man aged 18 to 35 in good health. Some clones in this sample may be carry-over from other donors' samples. This chain links TRBV29-1 with TRBJ2-3, with D perhaps TRBD1 (5 bases). CDR3 sequence: CSVAQGTDTQYF. The CDR3 region has the DNA TGCAGCGTTGCACAGGGCACAGATACGCAGTATTTT.